A single sample gave rise to the 30 T cell receptor beta chains below, sequenced in a study of T cells in Graves' hyperthyroidism and ophthalmopathy (dated by TCRdb to the late 2010s). The library relied on multiplex PCR. TCRdb shows the sequencer as Illumina HiSeq 2000. TCR beta CDR3 regions were amplified from RNA transcripts. For the first round of RT-PCR on the TCR CDR3, the HTBI primer set was used together with the Qiagen OneStep RT-PCR kit. TCRdb passed the public sequencing reads through fastp at Q25 and MiXCR, retaining productive beta sequences. Rows with a matching CDR3 protein are joined into one entry that keeps the most common DNA and genes. A total of more than 300,000 distinct CDR3 sequences appear in this sample, 15% to 20% of them only once. The ten biggest clones cover 34% of the sample. Source material: blood. These receptors came from a woman in her 30s with Graves' hyperthyroidism that later progressed to Graves' ophthalmopathy.

This clonotype has ten or more counts. The rearrangement joins TRBV6-1 to TRBJ2-6, with no clear D. Trimming took 6 bases from V and 0 from J, leaving 6 bases between them. Germline lookup yields CDR1 MNHNS and CDR2 SASEGT. The CDR3 is 14 residues long. The CDR3 region has the DNA TGTGCCAGCAGCAAGAACTCTGGGGCCAACGTCCTGACTTTC. Translating it yields CASSKNSGANVLTF.

This clonotype was counted between two and nine times. The chain couples TRBV18 to TRBJ2-7; possible D gene TRBD2, 5 bases. Per the germline V gene, CDR1 is KGHSH and CDR2 is LQKENI. V lost 5 bases and J lost 2, with 13 bases in between. The length of the CDR3 is 14 residues. The CDR3 DNA is TGTGCCAGCTCAATCTCCGAGGGAGCCTACGAGCAGTACTTC. The encoded protein is CASSISEGAYEQYF.

This clonotype has at least ten counts. The DNA of the CDR3 is TGTGCCAGCAGTTTATTCGCCACGGGGAACAATCAGCCCCAGCATTTT. The encoded protein is CASSLFATGNNQPQHF. This chain links TRBV27 with TRBJ1-5; the D is unclear. Germline lookup yields CDR1 MNHEY and CDR2 SMNVEV (reference sequence). The CDR3 is made up of 16 amino acids. Trimming stripped 1 base from V and 3 bases from J, with 13 bases between.

This clonotype was detected ten times or more. V gene TRBV12-3 or TRBV12-4 combines with J gene TRBJ1-3; a weak D match, TRBD1 (5 bases). The V end lost 8 bases, the J end lost 0 bases, and 11 bases lay between the germline ends. This CDR3 is 14 amino acids long. The CDR3 DNA reads TGTGCCAGCGGGCGGGACTTCTCTGGAAACACCATATATTTT. It is translated as CASGRDFSGNTIYF.

The CDR3 is CASSISTGGGQPQHF. The CDR3 nucleotides read TGCGCCAGCAGCATCTCGACAGGGGGAGGGCAGCCCCAGCATTTT. The chain employs TRBV5-1 and TRBJ1-5, with 9 bases identical to TRBD1. Germline V CDR1 and CDR2: SGHRS, YFSETQ. V lost 4 bases and J lost 7; bases outside the gene matches: 9. The CDR3 totals 15 residues.

In this sample, this clonotype turned up many times. This chain links TRBV2 with TRBJ2-7, with D uncertain. Trimming pared 8 bases from V and 3 bases from J, leaving 14 bases between. The germline gives CDR1 SNHLY, CDR2 FYNNEI. The CDR3 runs to 13 residues. The CDR3 is CASRGQANYEQYF. The CDR3 DNA sequence: TGTGCCAGCCGTGGGCAGGCGAACTACGAGCAGTACTTC.

The V gene is TRBV10-2, the J gene TRBJ2-1; D is possibly TRBD2 (6 bases). The CDR3 sequence is 12 residues long. Germline CDR1 and CDR2: WSHSY and SAAADI. Trimming cost V 0 bases and J 10 bases, with 7 bases left between them. In DNA form, the CDR3 reads TGCGCCAGCAGTGAGTCTAGCGGCGAGCAGTTCTTC. Protein: CASSESSGEQFF.

Ten or more counts support this clonotype. The chain is built from TRBV6-1 and TRBJ1-5; D gene uncertain. V lost 6 bases to trimming and J lost 3 bases, with 9 bases between them. This CDR3 is built from 13 residues. Per the germline V gene, CDR1 is MNHNS and CDR2 is SASEGT. The CDR3 is CASRDGLNQPQHF. The DNA of the CDR3 is TGTGCCAGCAGAGACGGACTCAATCAGCCCCAGCATTTT.

This clonotype was counted at least ten times. Here the CDR3 DNA reads TGTGCCAGCACGCAGGGGTCGAGCTCCTACGAGCAGTACTTC. The encoded protein is CASTQGSSSYEQYF. The genes are TRBV2 and TRBJ2-7; D may be TRBD1 (6 bases). The germline CDR1 and CDR2 sequences are SNHLY and FYNNEI. V gave up 7 bases and J gave up 0 bases, with 13 bases separating them. The length of the CDR3 is 14 residues.

This clonotype was recorded at least ten times. The chain carries TRBV29-1 and TRBJ2-1, with 7 bases aligning to TRBD1. The CDR3 runs 14 residues. J was trimmed by 2 bases and V by 0 bases; bases with no gene match: 1. Germline CDR1 is SQVTM and CDR2 is ANQGSEA. The DNA of the CDR3 is TGCAGCGTTGAAGAAAGGGGGCCCTACAATGAGCAGTTCTTC. Amino acids: CSVEERGPYNEQFF.

This clonotype showed up just a few times. The germline gene is not matched at one end of the junction; a read error may be the cause. The CDR3 DNA follows: TGTGCCAGCAGCTCCCTCTTTGCGGGACCGAACACCGGGGAGCTGCTTTTT. Protein sequence: CASSSLFAGPNTGELLF. The gene calls are TRBV7-8 and TRBJ2-2, with D possibly being TRBD2 (6 bases). Germline V gives CDR1 SGHVS, CDR2 FQNEAQ. CDR3 length equals 17 residues. Full variable domain (outside the CDR3, taken from reference TRBV7-8 and TRBJ2-2): GAGVSQSPRYKVAKRGQDVALRCDPISGHVSLFWYQQALGQGPEFLTYFQNEAQLDKSGLPSDRFFAERPEGSVSTLKIQRTQQEDSAVYLCASSSLFAGPNTGELLFGEGSRLTVL.

In its sample, this clonotype was seen many times. This rearrangement joins TRBV28 to TRBJ2-5; 8 positions agree with TRBD1. CDR1 is MDHEN and CDR2 is SYDVKM in the germline V gene. Trimming cost V 5 bases and J 5 bases; bases outside gene matches: 7. This CDR3 has 14 residues. The chain's CDR3 is CASSPGQGAETQYF. The CDR3 DNA reads TGTGCCAGCAGTCCTGGACAGGGAGCGGAGACCCAGTACTTC.

This clonotype was recorded at least ten times. The chain is built from TRBV11-2 and TRBJ2-3; possibly TRBD1 or TRBD2 for D (5 bases each). Trimming removed 3 bases at V and 0 bases at J, with 7 bases between. The CDR3 is 14 amino acids. Germline values: CDR1 SGHAT, CDR2 FQNNGV. Here the CDR3 reads CASSFRDSTDTQYF. The CDR3 region has the DNA TGTGCCAGCAGCTTCAGGGACAGCACAGATACGCAGTATTTT.

This clonotype was counted at least ten times. The chain has TRBV28 and TRBJ2-3; D unresolved. Looked up from germline, CDR1 is MDHEN and CDR2 is SYDVKM. The CDR3 loop spans 14 amino acids. Trimming took 3 bases from V and 0 from J, leaving 7 bases between them. The CDR3 loop reads CASSFNPSTDTQYF. CDR3 nucleotides: TGTGCCAGCAGTTTTAATCCTAGCACAGATACGCAGTATTTT.

This clonotype showed up many times. The genes are TRBV27 and TRBJ2-7; 13 bases line up with TRBD2. With V trimmed by 3 bases and J by 3 bases, 8 bases remained unmatched. The germline V gene has CDR1 MNHEY and CDR2 SMNVEV (reference sequence). The CDR3 is 17 amino acids. Here the CDR3 DNA reads TGTGCCAGCAGTTTGAGGGTCGGGACTAGCGGGATCTACGAGCAGTACTTC. Translating gives CASSLRVGTSGIYEQYF.

The chain links TRBV14 to TRBJ1-6, with D unresolved. The CDR3 contains 14 residues. CDR1 and CDR2 (germline): SGHDN, FVKESK. With 2 bases removed from V and 4 bases from J, the gap between germline ends came to 6 bases. The CDR3 DNA follows: TGTGCCAGCAGCCAACCACAGTATAATTCACCCCTCCACTTT. It is translated as CASSQPQYNSPLHF.

This clonotype was counted between two and nine times. A much larger clone differs from this one at a single base, so this may be a read error. For the CDR3, the DNA is TGTGCCAGCAGCGCCGGGACAGGGGGGCTGGAGGCCCAGTACTTC. It yields the protein CASSAGTGGLEAQYF. J is TRBJ2-5 and V is TRBV9; the match to TRBD1 covers 11 bases. The germline V gene has CDR1 SGDLS and CDR2 YYNGEE. CDR3 length equals 15 residues. Trimming took 3 bases from V and 9 from J; bases not matched to a gene: 10.

This clonotype showed up many times. The J gene is TRBJ2-1, the V gene TRBV7-9, with 11 bases matching TRBD2. CDR3 length equals 12 residues. V was pared by 5 bases and J by 13 bases, with 4 bases of the junction left unmatched. Germline CDR1 is SEHNR and CDR2 is FQNEAQ (reference sequence). The CDR3 region is CASSPLAGGQFF. In DNA, the CDR3 is TGTGCCAGCAGCCCCCTAGCGGGAGGACAGTTCTTC.

The table lists this clonotype with many counts. The chain links TRBV7-9 to TRBJ2-3, with D perhaps TRBD1 (6 bases). The V gene's germline CDR1 is SEHNR and CDR2 FQNEAQ (reference sequence). The CDR3 loop spans 17 amino acids. The V end was cut by 2 bases, the J end by 2 bases, with 17 bases between. The CDR3 protein is CASSLQVGHRDTDTQYF. CDR3 in DNA: TGTGCCAGCAGCTTACAGGTTGGACACAGGGACACAGATACGCAGTATTTT.

The J gene is TRBJ1-5, the V gene TRBV15; 9 nucleotides agree with TRBD1. The CDR3 is 16 amino acids. V trimming: 2 bases; J trimming: 2 bases; junction bases outside the gene matches: 4. Germline V lookup: CDR1 LNHNV, CDR2 YYDKDF (reference sequence). The CDR3 sequence is CATSRSRTGGNQPQHF. As DNA, the CDR3 is TGTGCCACCAGCAGAAGCCGGACAGGGGGCAATCAGCCCCAGCATTTT.

This clonotype was observed many times. The chain couples TRBV19 to TRBJ2-1; D is possibly TRBD1 (6 bases). The V gene lost 6 bases and the J gene lost 4 bases, with 16 bases spanning the gap. The CDR3 runs to 15 residues. Germline-derived CDR1 and CDR2 are LNHDA and SQIVND (reference sequence). CDR3: CASSPTGSLYNEQFF. CDR3 in DNA: TGTGCCAGTAGCCCGACAGGTTCTTTATACAATGAGCAGTTCTTC. Based on the CDR3 plus reference TRBV19 and TRBJ2-1, the full variable domain is DGGITQSPKYLFRKEGQNVTLSCEQNLNHDAMYWYRQDPGQGLRLIYYSQIVNDFQKGDIAEGYSVSREKKESFPLTVTSAQKNPTAFYLCASSPTGSLYNEQFFGPGTRLTVL.

This clonotype was detected ten times or more. The rearrangement uses TRBV12-3 or TRBV12-4 and TRBJ1-3; TRBD1 is a possible D gene (5 bases). CDR3 length: 16 amino acids. Trimming stripped 6 bases from V and 0 bases from J, with 15 bases between. The CDR3 DNA follows: TGTGCCAGCAGGGGAACGACAGCGCGCTCTGGAAACACCATATATTTT. Amino acids: CASRGTTARSGNTIYF.

This clonotype was counted at least ten times. The chain combines TRBV9 with TRBJ2-7, with D tentatively TRBD2 (6 bases). Germline V gene sequence: CDR1 SGDLS, CDR2 YYNGEE. The CDR3 loop spans 14 amino acids. V was trimmed by 3 bases and J by 6 bases, leaving 16 bases between them. The CDR3 nucleotides are TGTGCCAGCAGCGGGAGGGGTCCCGCCGGCGAGCAGTACTTC. Its translation: CASSGRGPAGEQYF.

V is TRBV2 and J is TRBJ2-3, with 9 bases that match TRBD2. J lost 2 bases, V lost 5 bases, and 5 bases had no gene match. This CDR3 has 15 residues. The germline CDR1 and CDR2 sequences are SNHLY and FYNNEI. DNA of the CDR3: TGTGCCAGCAGTCCCCCTAGCGGGGCCACAGATACGCAGTATTTT. This gives the protein CASSPPSGATDTQYF. Based on the CDR3 plus reference TRBV2 and TRBJ2-3, the full variable domain is EPEVTQTPSHQVTQMGQEVILRCVPISNHLYFYWYRQILGQKVEFLVSFYNNEISEKSEIFDDQFSVERPDGSNFTLKIRSTKLEDSAMYFCASSPPSGATDTQYFGPGTRLTVL.

This clonotype was observed at least ten times. This chain joins TRBV6-1 and TRBJ1-5; the match to TRBD1 covers 7 bases. J gave up 5 bases and V 6 bases, and 10 bases lay outside the gene matches. This CDR3 is built from 15 residues. Germline CDR1 and CDR2: MNHNS and SASEGT. The chain's CDR3 is CASSGVGQSDQPQHF. As DNA, the CDR3 is TGTGCCAGCAGCGGAGTGGGACAGTCGGATCAGCCCCAGCATTTT.

At least ten counts were recorded for this clonotype. The V and J genes are TRBV28 and TRBJ2-2; TRBD2 aligns across 8 bases. Germline assignment: CDR1 MDHEN and CDR2 SYDVKM. J gave up 7 bases and V 2 bases, and 12 bases lay outside the gene matches. This CDR3 is built from 17 residues. The CDR3: CASSLVSSGLTHGELFF. CDR3 nucleotide sequence: TGTGCCAGCAGTTTAGTATCTAGCGGGCTCACTCACGGGGAGCTGTTTTTT.

In the case of this clonotype: This may arise from a read error, as a much more abundant clone is one base away. This sequence joins TRBV30 and TRBJ1-2; TRBD1 aligns across 7 bases. Per germline, CDR1 GTSNPN and CDR2 SVGIG (reference sequence). The length of the CDR3 is 11 residues. V was pared by 5 bases and J by 4 bases, with 1 base of the junction left unmatched. In DNA, the CDR3 is TGTGCCTGGGGGACAGTCTATGGCTACACCTTC. Translated, it gives CAWGTVYGYTF.

This clonotype was counted ten times or more. The rearrangement joins TRBV7-2 to TRBJ2-7; D gene uncertain. Looked up from germline, CDR1 is SGHTA and CDR2 is FQGNSA. The V end lost 1 base, the J end lost 3 bases, and 10 bases lay between the germline ends. The CDR3 has 14 amino acids. The CDR3 region has the DNA TGTGCCAGCAGCTTAGGAGAGATTATCTACGAGCAGTACTTC. Protein: CASSLGEIIYEQYF.

This clonotype has only a few counts. V is TRBV27 and J is TRBJ2-7; TRBD2 might be the D (6 bases). V shed 2 bases and J shed 1 base, with 15 bases lying between them. CDR1 and CDR2 (germline): MNHEY, SMNVEV (reference sequence). CDR3 length: 16 amino acids. The CDR3 loop reads CASSLAPAGESYEQYF. CDR3 coding DNA: TGTGCCAGCAGTTTAGCCCCAGCGGGCGAATCCTACGAGCAGTACTTC.

The chain is built from TRBV3-1 and TRBJ2-1; 11 nucleotides match TRBD2. CDR3 size: 20 residues. The germline CDR1 and CDR2 sequences are LGHDT and YNNKEL (reference sequence). V trimming: 5 bases; J trimming: 0 bases; junction bases outside the gene matches: 15. The CDR3 is CASSGWGRTSGSRSYNEQFF. The CDR3 region has the DNA TGTGCCAGCAGCGGTTGGGGAAGGACTAGCGGGTCTCGCTCCTACAATGAGCAGTTCTTC.